These 9 T cell receptor beta chains were all obtained from the same sample, sequenced in a study of T cell responses to AZD1222 COVID-19 vaccine. Measured with immunoSEQ multiplex PCR; TCRdb has only the in-frame clones, and not every one. Of some 150,000 clones in the sample, approximately 95% are singletons; the top ten hold 3% to 5%. This sample comprised peripheral blood, obtained on day 0 of AZD1222 vaccination. The receptors here all came from an adult in good health.

The V call is TRBV19, the J call TRBJ1-1; D perhaps matches TRBD1 (5 bases). This CDR3 has 17 amino acids. Germline V lookup: CDR1 LNHDA, CDR2 SQIVND (reference sequence). V dropped 6 bases and J dropped 1 base, with 21 bases sitting between them. The CDR3 sequence is CASSNRGVQGSNTEAFF. The DNA of the CDR3 is TGTGCCAGTAGCAATCGAGGGGTACAAGGGTCGAACACTGAAGCTTTCTTT.

This clone was observed many times. This chain uses TRBV3-1 (or the pseudogene TRBV3-2) with TRBJ1-1; D unclear. V lost 3 bases, J lost 4 bases, and 9 bases lay in between. The V gene's germline CDR1 is LGHDT and CDR2 YNNKEL (reference sequence). The CDR3 runs to 13 residues. The CDR3 nucleotides are TGTGCCAGCAGCCATAGGGTTGCCACTGAAGCTTTCTTT. Its translation is CASSHRVATEAFF.

The chain has TRBV27 and TRBJ2-7, with no clear D. Trimming stripped 8 bases from V and 3 bases from J, with 17 bases between. Germline V lookup: CDR1 MNHEY, CDR2 SMNVEV (reference sequence). The CDR3 runs to 14 residues. CDR3 protein: CASGFIGDNYEQYF. The CDR3 nucleotides read TGTGCCAGCGGATTCATCGGAGACAACTACGAGCAGTACTTC.

This clone occurred once. The chain's CDR3 is CASSWPLGGLGNEQFF. The CDR3 DNA reads as TGCGCCAGCAGCTGGCCCCTGGGAGGCTTGGGTAATGAGCAGTTCTTC. The chain links TRBV5-1 to TRBJ2-1; D might be TRBD2 (6 bases). Germline V gives CDR1 SGHRS, CDR2 YFSETQ. With 3 bases removed from V and 7 bases from J, the gap between germline ends came to 20 bases. The length of the CDR3 is 16 residues.

The genes are TRBV19 and TRBJ2-1; TRBD2 aligns across 13 bases. Germline V CDR1 and CDR2: LNHDA, SQIVND (reference sequence). The CDR3 length is 19 residues. The V segment lost 0 bases and the J segment 0 bases; nucleotides outside the gene matches: 5. The CDR3 sequence: CASSIEGLAGMSSYNEQFF. The CDR3, as DNA: TGTGCCAGTAGTATAGAGGGACTAGCGGGAATGAGCTCCTACAATGAGCAGTTCTTC.

Only one count was recorded for this clone. The V and J genes are TRBV25-1 and TRBJ1-1; the match to TRBD1 covers 8 bases. V gave up 1 base and J gave up 0 bases; unmatched junction bases: 4. From germline, CDR1 is MGHDK and CDR2 SYGVNS. There are 16 residues in the CDR3. The CDR3, as DNA: TGTGCCAGCAGTGAATGGACAGGGATGATGAACACTGAAGCTTTCTTT. This translates into CASSEWTGMMNTEAFF.

The V and J genes are TRBV5-1 and TRBJ2-3; TRBD2 is a possible D gene (6 bases). Trimming left V 4 bases short and J 5 bases short, with 17 bases between. From germline, CDR1 is SGHRS and CDR2 YFSETQ. The CDR3 contains 15 residues. CDR3 in DNA: TGCGCCAGCAGCACCCCGGGCGGGGACCTAGATACGCAGTATTTT. This sequence encodes CASSTPGGDLDTQYF.

This chain links TRBV12-3 or TRBV12-4 with TRBJ1-6; TRBD1 matches at 8 bases. The CDR3 has 13 residues. After removal of 6 bases from V and 10 bases from J, the junction contained 5 bases not matched to a gene. The chain's CDR3 is CASRDRVGSPLHF. CDR3 coding DNA: TGTGCCAGCAGGGACAGGGTTGGCTCACCCCTCCACTTT.

V gene TRBV30 combines with J gene TRBJ1-2, with D perhaps TRBD1 (5 bases). The CDR3 has 13 amino acids. Germline V gene sequence: CDR1 GTSNPN, CDR2 SVGIG (reference sequence). Trimming shortened V by 0 bases and J by 8 bases, and 13 bases separated the two germline ends. CDR3 in amino acids: CAWSVLGVDGYTF. The CDR3 DNA reads as TGTGCCTGGAGTGTACTAGGGGTGGACGGCTACACCTTC.